A selection of T cell receptor beta chains follows, all from one sample in a study of T-cell reconstitution after alpha-beta-depleted transplantation in children. TCRdb itself ran the PCR reads through MiXCR, one entry per CDR3 protein. The table has about 250,000 distinct CDR3 sequences, roughly a quarter seen once. The sample in question was PBMCs, mostly from graft donor cells, obtained 360 days after TCRalphabeta/CD19-depleted stem cell transplant. Receptors were obtained from a female patient aged 2-9 years who had a stem cell transplant for congenital amegakaryocytic thrombocytopenia, so the T cells may come from the graft donor. Both conserved end residues are part of each CDR3. A D gene is named only where the DNA matches it firmly. Rows give clone size only sometimes, using once, few, many, or a class for an expanded clone.

clone size,D gene,J gene,V gene,CDR3 DNA,CDR3 protein
many,TRBD1,TRBJ2-1,TRBV28,TGTGCCAGCAGTCCCGGACAGGGTTTCAATGAGCAGTTTTTC,CASSPGQGFNEQFF
-,-,TRBJ2-7,TRBV18,TGTGCCAGCTCCCCAGGCACACTCTCCTACGAGCAGTACTTC,CASSPGTLSYEQYF
-,-,TRBJ2-3,TRBV24-1,TGTGCCACCAGTGATTCGTTCAGCAGGGGTCCCCCGCGAGATACGCAGTATTTT,CATSDSFSRGPPRDTQYF
-,TRBD2,TRBJ2-3,TRBV7-8,TGTGCCAGCAAGAAGCTGAGACTAGCGGAAACTAGCACAGATACGCAGTATTTT,CASKKLRLAETSTDTQYF
many,TRBD1,TRBJ1-5,TRBV5-1,TGCGCCAGCAGCCCGGGACAGGGCAATCAGCCCCAGCATTTT,CASSPGQGNQPQHF
few,-,TRBJ2-3,TRBV5-1,TGCGCCAGCAGCTTGGAGCTGGCGGTCACCACAGATACGCAGTATTTT,CASSLELAVTTDTQYF
-,-,TRBJ1-1,TRBV11-3,TGTGCCAGCAGCCTCCTGGAGGGCACTGAAGCTTTCTTT,CASSLLEGTEAFF
-,-,TRBJ1-5,TRBV11-2,-,CASSFAPANQPQHF
-,TRBD1,TRBJ2-2,TRBV20-1,TGCAGTGCTAGAGATCCCCAGGGGGCTTCTAACACCGGGGAGCTGTTTTTT,CSARDPQGASNTGELFF
-,-,TRBJ2-3,TRBV5-4,TGTGCCAGCAGCTTGGTACTGGCAGTAGGGCTCGCCAGCACAGATACGCAGTATTTT,CASSLVLAVGLASTDTQYF
-,-,TRBJ2-2,TRBV6-2/TRBV6-3,TGTGCCAGCAACCCACGGCGGGAAGGTATCGGTCCCGGGGAGCTGTTTTTT,CASNPRREGIGPGELFF
many,-,TRBJ1-4,TRBV29-1,TGCAGCGTTGAGCGGGGGGAAAAACTGTTTTTT,CSVERGEKLFF
-,TRBD1,TRBJ1-2,TRBV20-1,TGCAGTGCTAGTTCCCGGGACAGCTATGGCTACACCTTC,CSASSRDSYGYTF
-,-,TRBJ2-7,TRBV1,TGCACCAGCAGCCAAGATAGTTCGGGAGGCGTCCACGATCAGTACTTC,CTSSQDSSGGVHDQYF
few,TRBD2,TRBJ2-2,TRBV20-1,TGCAGTGCCCGGACTAGCGGGAGGATGAACACCGGGGAGCTGTTTTTT,CSARTSGRMNTGELFF
-,-,TRBJ1-1,TRBV6-5,TGTGCCAGCAGTTATGCTGGCAGCTTGAACACTGAAGCTTTCTTT,CASSYAGSLNTEAFF
-,-,TRBJ2-3,TRBV27,TGTGCCAGCAGCCGCGGGCGCAGCACAGATACGCAGTATTTT,CASSRGRSTDTQYF
-,TRBD2,TRBJ2-3,TRBV4-2,TGTGCCAGCAGCCACCAACTAGCGGGGGCACTGACAGATACGCAGTATTTT,CASSHQLAGALTDTQYF
-,-,TRBJ1-2,TRBV27,TGTGCCACTTCATTCAGGGTTGGGAACTATGGCTACACCTTC,CATSFRVGNYGYTF
-,-,TRBJ2-1,TRBV21-1,TGTGCCAGCAGCAGAGAGACTAGCGGGAGTTCGAATGAGCAGTTCTTC,CASSRETSGSSNEQFF
few,-,TRBJ2-4,TRBV11-2,TGTGCCAGCAGCTTTCGGGGGTCCAAAAACATTCAGTACTTC,CASSFRGSKNIQYF
-,-,TRBJ2-3,TRBV25-1,TGTGCCAGCATTACTGTGGATACGCAGTATTTT,CASITVDTQYF
-,TRBD1,TRBJ2-1,TRBV7-9,TGTGCCAGCAGCTTAAACAGGGGGAACAATGAGCAGTTCTTC,CASSLNRGNNEQFF
-,TRBD2,TRBJ2-5,TRBV20-1,TGCAGTTCTAGACCGGGACTAGAGCAAGAGACCCAGTACTTC,CSSRPGLEQETQYF
many,-,TRBJ1-5,TRBV9,TGTGCCAGCAGCTTGACACCTTATAGCAATCAGCCCCAGCATTTT,CASSLTPYSNQPQHF
few,-,TRBJ2-2,TRBV20-1,TGCAGTGCTAGAGATGCCGGGGAGCTGTTTTTT,CSARDAGELFF
-,-,TRBJ2-1,TRBV7-2,TGTGCCAGCAGCTTGGGGGCGGGTATATACAATGAGCAGTTCTTC,CASSLGAGIYNEQFF
-,-,TRBJ2-2,TRBV4-1,TGCGCCAGCAGCCAAATCGGTGGCAGGGGTCCGGGCACCGGGGAGCTGTTTTTT,CASSQIGGRGPGTGELFF
-,-,TRBJ1-2,TRBV12-3/TRBV12-4,TGTGCCAGCAGTTTGGGTACTAACTATGGCTACACCTTC,CASSLGTNYGYTF
-,-,TRBJ2-7,TRBV21-1,TGTGCCAGCAGCCTACGAAGACAGGGGCCCTCCTACGAGCAGTACTTC,CASSLRRQGPSYEQYF
few,TRBD2,TRBJ2-1,TRBV15,TGTGCCACCAGCAGAGATTCTAGCGGGAGCGGTGAGCAGTTCTTC,CATSRDSSGSGEQFF
-,-,TRBJ2-2,TRBV24-1,TGTGCCACCAGAGACTGGACGAACACCGGGGAGCTGTTTTTT,CATRDWTNTGELFF
-,-,TRBJ2-2,TRBV6-5,TGTGCCAGCAGTTACACAGGACAAGCCACCGGGGAGCTGTTTTTT,CASSYTGQATGELFF
-,-,TRBJ1-1,TRBV12-3/TRBV12-4,TGTGCCAGCAGTTTATGGGGCCGGCGTGAAGCTTTCTTT,CASSLWGRREAFF
-,-,TRBJ2-7,TRBV29-1,TGCAGCGTTGTGAGAGGGGCCTACGAGCAGCACTTC,CSVVRGAYEQHF
-,TRBD1,TRBJ1-1,TRBV2,TGTGCCAGCAGAGGGACAGGGGAAGGCACTGAAGCTTTCTTT,CASRGTGEGTEAFF
-,-,TRBJ1-6,TRBV10-3,TGTGCCATCAGACAGAGCTCCTATAATTCACCCCTCCACTTT,CAIRQSSYNSPLHF
-,TRBD2,TRBJ2-3,TRBV20-1,TGCAGTGCAGGGAGGAGCGGGAGGCGCGATACGCAGTATTTT,CSAGRSGRRDTQYF
few,-,TRBJ2-7,TRBV7-6,TGTGCCAGCAGCCACGACAACGAGCAGTACTTC,CASSHDNEQYF
few,-,TRBJ2-2,TRBV7-3,TGTGCCAGCAGCTTATTTAGCGGAAACACCGGGGAGCTGTTTTTT,CASSLFSGNTGELFF
many,-,TRBJ2-7,TRBV21-1,TGTGCCAGCAGAGGGGGGACCTCCTACGAGCAGTACTTC,CASRGGTSYEQYF
-,TRBD2,TRBJ2-1,TRBV20-1,TGCAGTGCTAGAGATGGCGCTAGCGGGATCCACAATGAGCAGTTCTTC,CSARDGASGIHNEQFF
-,-,TRBJ1-1,TRBV29-1,TGCAGCGTTGTAGCGCCGCATGAAGCTTTCTTT,CSVVAPHEAFF
-,-,TRBJ1-6,TRBV4-3,TGCGCCAGCAGCCAAGATCGGCAGTCTTATAATTCACCCCTCCACTTT,CASSQDRQSYNSPLHF
few,-,TRBJ2-1,TRBV4-1,TGCGCCAGCAGCCAAGTCACCCTCTCCTACAATGAGCAGTTCTTC,CASSQVTLSYNEQFF
-,-,TRBJ1-5,TRBV5-1,TGCGCCAGCAGCTCAGACCCGACAGGAAAGCAGCCCCAGCATTTT,CASSSDPTGKQPQHF